This TCR beta chain was found in a study of blood T cell repertoires in COVID-19. The V end lost 6 bases, the J end lost 6 bases, and 12 bases lay between the germline ends. The CDR3 covers 12 residues. Produced via immunoSEQ multiplex PCR; TCRdb's table is partial and in-frame only. The data show fewer than 450,000 clones, roughly 84% seen once. Sequencing input: PBMCs or T cells enriched from blood (not recorded which). This receptor was identified in a woman in her 30s who had recovered from COVID-19. The chain uses TRBV12-3 or TRBV12-4 and TRBJ2-7; no definite D call. Here the CDR3 reads CASSATLVEQYF. Written as DNA, the CDR3 is TGTGCCAGCAGCGCCACTCTCGTCGAGCAGTACTTC.